The 21 T cell receptor beta chains below all came from one sample that was sequenced in a study of regulatory T cells in long-lasting Graves disease. The time point denotes: newly diagnosed GD, antithyroid drugs for less than 3 months. Scientists built the TCR library using RNA that was extracted from PBMCs. Arm-PCR of CDR3 regions and iRepertoire HTBI primers were used to build TCR beta libraries. TCRdb called the multiplex PCR reads again in MiXCR, with one record for every CDR3 protein. This table has 500,000 or so distinct CDR3 sequences, 14% appearing once. These data also formed part of another study, on T cells in Graves' hyperthyroidism and ophthalmopathy.

The sample in question was peripheral blood mononuclear cells (PBMCs), obtained at new diagnosis, from a patient treated with antithyroid drugs. The receptors come from a woman between 50 and 59 years old with Graves disease.

This chain connects TRBV6-2 or TRBV6-3 to TRBJ2-1; 8 bases line up with TRBD2. Trimming removed 0 bases from V and 2 bases from J; junction bases left unmatched: 3. Germline V gives CDR1 MNHEY, CDR2 SVGEGT. The CDR3 length is 16 residues. The CDR3 region has the DNA TGTGCCAGCAGTTACTCAAGCGGGAGACCCTACAATGAGCAGTTCTTC. Its protein is CASSYSSGRPYNEQFF.

This clonotype has at least ten counts. This rearrangement joins TRBV28 to TRBJ1-2; 10 bases are a match to TRBD1. CDR3 size: 14 residues. The V segment lost 5 bases and the J segment 8 bases; nucleotides outside the gene matches: 8. Germline V gene lookup returns CDR1 MDHEN and CDR2 SYDVKM. CDR3 nucleotide sequence: TGTGCCAGCAGTGACAGTGGGACAGGGGTCGGCTACACCTTC. Amino acid sequence: CASSDSGTGVGYTF.

In its sample, this clonotype was seen many times. The chain has TRBV5-4 and TRBJ2-2, with 10 nucleotides matching TRBD1. V gave up 1 base and J gave up 4 bases; unmatched junction bases: 4. Germline values: CDR1 SGHNT, CDR2 YYREEE (reference sequence). The CDR3 contains 16 residues. CDR3 loop: CASSLRWDRGTGELFF. CDR3 sequence (DNA): TGTGCCAGCAGCTTGAGGTGGGACAGGGGCACCGGGGAGCTGTTTTTT. The whole variable domain, remainder taken from reference TRBV5-4 and TRBJ2-2, is ETGVTQSPTHLIKTRGQQVTLRCSSQSGHNTVSWYQQALGQGPQFIFQYYREEENGRGNFPPRFSGLQFPNYSSELNVNALELDDSALYLCASSLRWDRGTGELFFGEGSRLTVL.

This clonotype has only a few counts. The chain has TRBV7-6 and TRBJ2-7, with 12 bases matching TRBD1. The ends lost 1 base at V and 7 bases at J; junction bases unmatched: 5. The CDR3 is 15 amino acids. The germline V gene encodes CDR1 SGHVS and CDR2 FNYEAQ. CDR3 sequence (DNA): TGTGCCAGCAGCTTAGTGGGACAGGGGGCAGGGGAGCAGTACTTC. Translated: CASSLVGQGAGEQYF. The full variable domain, rest sourced from reference TRBV7-6 and TRBJ2-7, is GAGVSQSPRYKVTKRGQDVALRCDPISGHVSLYWYRQALGQGPEFLTYFNYEAQQDKSGLPNDRFSAERPEGSISTLTIQRTEQRDSAMYRCASSLVGQGAGEQYFGPGTRLTVT.

The chain is built from TRBV7-9 and TRBJ1-6, with 7 bases lining up with TRBD1. The CDR3 is made up of 15 amino acids. V trimming: 5 bases; J trimming: 6 bases; junction bases outside the gene matches: 7. In germline, CDR1 is SEHNR, CDR2 FQNEAQ (reference sequence). CDR3 region: CASSPRGTANSPLHF. The DNA for the CDR3 is TGTGCCAGCAGCCCCAGGGGGACTGCTAATTCACCCCTCCACTTT. Full variable domain (missing parts from reference TRBV7-9 and TRBJ1-6): DTGVSQNPRHKITKRGQNVTFRCDPISEHNRLYWYRQTLGQGPEFLTYFQNEAQLEKSRLLSDRFSAERPKGSFSTLEIQRTEQGDSAMYLCASSPRGTANSPLHFGNGTRLTVT.

This clonotype was seen ten or more times. This chain links TRBV7-9 with TRBJ2-4, with D possibly being TRBD2 (5 bases). This CDR3 region has 17 residues. Per the germline V gene, CDR1 is SEHNR and CDR2 is FQNEAQ (reference sequence). Trimming removed 1 base from V and 9 bases from J, with 22 bases in between. Here the CDR3 reads CASSLEDRGLTQSIQYF. CDR3 nucleotides: TGTGCCAGCAGCTTAGAAGACCGAGGGCTAACACAGAGCATTCAGTACTTC.

Only a few counts were recorded for this clonotype. The gene calls are TRBV5-1 and TRBJ2-6; 11 positions match TRBD1. The CDR3 loop spans 17 amino acids. Per the germline V gene, CDR1 is SGHRS and CDR2 is YFSETQ. The V and J ends lost 4 bases and 4 bases, in that order; junction bases with no gene match: 7. This CDR3 is CASSTWTGGEGANVLTF. Written as DNA, the CDR3 is TGCGCCAGCAGCACTTGGACAGGGGGCGAAGGGGCCAACGTCCTGACTTTC.

This clonotype was seen at least ten times. The chain employs TRBV9 and TRBJ2-1; D call uncertain. The germline gives CDR1 SGDLS, CDR2 YYNGEE. The CDR3 has 15 residues. V lost 4 bases, J lost 3 bases, and 14 bases lay in between. CDR3 region: CASSQAATNYNEQFF. The CDR3, as DNA: TGTGCCAGCAGCCAGGCGGCCACCAACTACAATGAGCAGTTCTTC.

This clonotype was observed at least ten times. V gene TRBV7-3 combines with J gene TRBJ2-3; possible D gene TRBD1, 6 bases. Trimming left V 1 base short and J 3 bases short, with 14 bases between. This CDR3 comprises 16 residues. Germline V gene sequence: CDR1 SGHTA, CDR2 FQGTGA. The DNA for the CDR3 is TGTGCCAGCAGCTTAAACAGGGCTCTAGAGACAGATACGCAGTATTTT. This encodes CASSLNRALETDTQYF.

With respect to this clonotype: At one of its ends the junction is not consistent with the germline gene, which may arise from a read error. The rearrangement links TRBV3-1 to TRBJ2-1; TRBD2 might be the D (5 bases). This CDR3 spans 14 amino acids. The germline V gene encodes CDR1 LGHDT and CDR2 YNNKEL (reference sequence). The CDR3 nucleotides are TGTGCCAGCAGCCAAGGCACCCTGAGGGATGAGCAGTCCTTC. Translation: CASSQGTLRDEQSF.

In its sample, this clonotype was seen many times. The chain is built from TRBV24-1 and TRBJ2-3; D is unresolved. Germline V lookup: CDR1 KGHDR, CDR2 SFDVKD. The CDR3 spans 14 residues. Deletions cut 4 bases from V and 7 bases from J, with 14 bases between. DNA for the CDR3: TGTGCCACCAGTGACCCCCGGACCGGACATACGCAGTATTTT. Translated, it gives CATSDPRTGHTQYF.

The rearrangement joins TRBV6-1 to TRBJ1-5, with D uncertain. Germline-derived CDR1 and CDR2 are MNHNS and SASEGT. The CDR3 spans 15 residues. V was pared by 3 bases and J by 2 bases, with 11 bases between. The CDR3 spells CASSDPGGRNQPQHF. The CDR3 DNA is TGTGCCAGCAGTGACCCAGGCGGACGCAATCAGCCCCAGCATTTT.

This clonotype occurred a few times. The chain combines TRBV30 with TRBJ2-5, with D tentatively TRBD1 (6 bases). Germline-derived CDR1 and CDR2 are GTSNPN and SVGIG (reference sequence). The CDR3 consists of 12 residues. The germline V and J ends were trimmed by 1 base and 5 bases, with 8 bases remaining between them. The CDR3 spells CAWSARGETQYF. Here the CDR3 DNA reads TGTGCCTGGAGTGCCAGGGGCGAGACCCAGTACTTC.

The sample holds many counts of this clonotype. This sequence joins TRBV2 and TRBJ2-2; 8 bases agree with TRBD1. CDR1 and CDR2 from the germline V gene are SNHLY and FYNNEI. This CDR3 is built from 14 residues. With V trimmed by 6 bases and J by 8 bases, 8 bases remained unmatched. The CDR3 DNA is TGTGCCAGCAGGGAATCAGGGGGCCCGGGGGAGCTGTTTTTT. Residues: CASRESGGPGELFF.

In its sample, this clonotype was seen once. This likely traces to a read error, being one base from a far larger clone. The rearrangement links TRBV28 to TRBJ2-4, with 7 bases fitting TRBD2. Germline loops: CDR1 MDHEN, CDR2 SYDVKM. This CDR3 comprises 15 residues. CDR3 DNA sequence: TGTGCCAGCAGATCCCGGCGGGAGAGATCCAATGAGCAGCTCTTC. Translating gives CASRSRRERSNEQLF.

This clonotype has at least ten counts. J is TRBJ2-1 and V is TRBV29-1, with unresolved D. Germline V lookup: CDR1 SQVTM, CDR2 ANQGSEA. The CDR3 totals 12 residues. Trimming stripped 8 bases from V and 5 bases from J, with 13 bases between. DNA for the CDR3: TGCAGCACGAGGACCAACCACAATGAGCAGTTCTTC. Its translation: CSTRTNHNEQFF.

In regard to this clonotype: This could be a read error, since a much larger clone is one nucleotide away. This chain connects TRBV30 to TRBJ2-1; D uncertain. Germline V gene sequence: CDR1 GTSNPN, CDR2 SVGIG (reference sequence). The CDR3 totals 14 residues. The CDR3 DNA reads TGTGCCTGGAGTTCAGCCCCATCCTACAATGAGCAGTTGTTC. It specifies CAWSSAPSYNEQLF.

This clonotype was found many times. This rearrangement joins TRBV28 to TRBJ1-1; D is undetermined. This CDR3 region has 13 residues. Looked up from germline, CDR1 is MDHEN and CDR2 is SYDVKM. Trimming removed 1 base from V and 1 base from J, with 4 bases in between. In nucleotides, the CDR3 is TGTGCCAGCAGTTTATTTACGAACACTGAAGCTTTCTTT. This sequence encodes CASSLFTNTEAFF.

The V and J genes are TRBV2 and TRBJ1-5; 9 bases line up with TRBD1. Germline V gene lookup returns CDR1 SNHLY and CDR2 FYNNEI. The J segment lost 0 bases and the V segment lost 3 bases, leaving 12 bases of the junction unmatched. This CDR3 is built from 19 residues. The DNA of the CDR3 is TGTGCCAGCAGTGACATTATAGAACAGGGGGCAGGTAGCAATCAGCCCCAGCATTTT. Its translation: CASSDIIEQGAGSNQPQHF.

This clonotype appeared a few times. This chain connects TRBV18 to TRBJ1-5; TRBD1 matches at 10 bases. Looked up from germline, CDR1 is KGHSH and CDR2 is LQKENI. V lost 2 bases and J lost 4; bases outside the gene matches: 5. The CDR3 extends over 16 amino acids. The CDR3 nucleotides are TGTGCCAGCTCACCAGTTGGACAGGGGGGTAATCAGCCCCAGCATTTT. This sequence encodes CASSPVGQGGNQPQHF.

This clonotype has more than one count but fewer than ten. This chain uses TRBV7-9 with TRBJ2-1, with a weak D call TRBD1 (6 bases). CDR1 and CDR2 (germline): SEHNR, FQNEAQ (reference sequence). Trimming shortened V by 4 bases and J by 6 bases, and 16 bases separated the two germline ends. The CDR3 is 15 residues long. In DNA, the CDR3 is TGTGCCAGCAGCTCCGGTACGAACAGGGCCAATGAGCAGTTCTTC. It is translated as CASSSGTNRANEQFF.